The 27 T cell receptor beta chains below all came from one sample that was sequenced in a study of blood T cell repertoires in COVID-19. The repertoire was sequenced with immunoSEQ multiplex PCR; TCRdb's copy has only in-frame clones and lacks some. The sample yields some 300,000 clones, 75% to 90% seen once. Sequences were obtained from peripheral blood. The receptors here all came from a woman aged 50 to 65 with COVID-19, enrolled during active disease.

V and J are TRBV9 and TRBJ2-4, with TRBD1 matching 10 bases. V trimming: 0 bases; J trimming: 4 bases; junction bases outside the gene matches: 4. Per germline, CDR1 SGDLS and CDR2 YYNGEE. The CDR3 has 16 amino acids. The CDR3 spells CASSVEPGQGKNIQYF. The CDR3 DNA is TGTGCCAGCAGCGTAGAACCGGGACAGGGGAAAAACATTCAGTACTTC.

This rearrangement joins TRBV5-1 to TRBJ1-2; no clear D gene. Germline lookup yields CDR1 SGHRS and CDR2 YFSETQ. The V gene lost 1 base and the J gene lost 6 bases, with 10 bases spanning the gap. This CDR3 is 13 amino acids long. DNA for the CDR3: TGCGCCAGCAGCTTGTGGCAGGTCGATGGCTACACCTTC. Encoded protein: CASSLWQVDGYTF.

The V call is TRBV5-1, the J call TRBJ2-1, with 9 nucleotides matching TRBD2. V was pared by 0 bases and J by 4 bases, with 5 bases of the junction left unmatched. The CDR3 spans 16 residues. CDR1 SGHRS and CDR2 YFSETQ come from the germline V gene. The CDR3 here is CASSLGGGRDYNEQFF. CDR3 in DNA: TGCGCCAGCAGCTTGGGTGGCGGGAGGGATTACAATGAGCAGTTCTTC.

The chain links TRBV5-4 to TRBJ2-1; D is possibly TRBD2 (6 bases). The germline V gene encodes CDR1 SGHNT and CDR2 YYREEE (reference sequence). The V and J ends lost 7 bases and 6 bases respectively, with 17 bases between them. The CDR3 runs to 14 residues. DNA for the CDR3: TGTGCCAGCGGGGCTGGAGGGGCGGGCAATGAGCAGTTCTTC. It is translated as CASGAGGAGNEQFF.

A note on this clone: Other DNA sequences in this sample translate to the same CDR3. V usage is TRBV5-4 and J usage is TRBJ2-5, with 12 bases fitting TRBD2. J lost 5 bases, V lost 4 bases, and 3 bases had no gene match. The CDR3 totals 14 residues. Germline V CDR1 and CDR2: SGHNT, YYREEE (reference sequence). CDR3 in amino acids: CASSLGLAGETQYF. The CDR3 DNA reads TGTGCCAGCAGCCTGGGACTAGCGGGTGAGACCCAGTACTTC.

J is TRBJ1-2 and V is TRBV5-4; D is unresolved. Trimming pared 0 bases from V and 2 bases from J, leaving 8 bases between. Per germline, CDR1 SGHNT and CDR2 YYREEE (reference sequence). CDR3 length equals 14 residues. The DNA of the CDR3 is TGTGCCAGCAGCTTGGACAGTGTAAACTATGGCTACACCTTC. It encodes CASSLDSVNYGYTF.

The V gene is TRBV2, the J gene TRBJ1-5; D possibly corresponds to TRBD1 (5 bases). There are 16 residues in the CDR3. V lost 6 bases and J 4 bases, leaving 19 bases between the germline ends. Germline V gene lookup returns CDR1 SNHLY and CDR2 FYNNEI. Written as DNA, the CDR3 is TGTGCCAGCAGAGGCGGGACCAACCACGGTAATCAGCCCCAGCATTTT. Amino acid sequence: CASRGGTNHGNQPQHF.

This clone has a handful of counts. This sequence joins TRBV27 and TRBJ2-4, with D tentatively TRBD2 (6 bases). The V end lost 5 bases, the J end lost 3 bases, and 17 bases lay between the germline ends. This CDR3 has 16 amino acids. The germline gives CDR1 MNHEY, CDR2 SMNVEV (reference sequence). The CDR3 spells CASSALGTWDKNIQYF. CDR3 sequence (DNA): TGTGCCAGCAGTGCTCTCGGGACTTGGGACAAAAACATTCAGTACTTC.

In this sample, this clone turned up a few times. This chain uses TRBV6-1 with TRBJ1-5, with 7 bases aligning to TRBD1. V lost 6 bases to trimming and J lost 1 base; unmatched junction nucleotides: 3. This CDR3 has 14 amino acids. Germline V gene sequence: CDR1 MNHNS, CDR2 SASEGT. The CDR3 coding sequence is TGTGCCAGCAGCCAGACAGGGAGCAATCAGCCCCAGCATTTT. Protein product: CASSQTGSNQPQHF.

The genes are TRBV5-5 and TRBJ2-7; 8 bases fit TRBD2. Germline V gene data show CDR1 as SGHKS and CDR2 as YYEKEE (reference sequence). V trimming: 1 base; J trimming: 2 bases; junction bases outside the gene matches: 8. The CDR3 extends over 16 amino acids. CDR3: CASSLRSGGRTYEQYF. DNA for the CDR3: TGTGCCAGCAGCTTGAGGAGCGGCGGGAGGACCTACGAGCAGTACTTC.

This chain uses TRBV7-9 with TRBJ2-3; the D is unclear. This CDR3 spans 11 amino acids. V shed 3 bases and J shed 4 bases, with 2 bases lying between them. Germline assignment: CDR1 SEHNR and CDR2 FQNEAQ (reference sequence). The chain's CDR3 is CASSFSDTQYF. CDR3 bases: TGTGCCAGCAGCTTCTCAGATACGCAGTATTTT. The whole variable domain, filled in from reference TRBV7-9 and TRBJ2-3, reads DTGVSQNPRHKITKRGQNVTFRCDPISEHNRLYWYRQTLGQGPEFLTYFQNEAQLEKSRLLSDRFSAERPKGSFSTLEIQRTEQGDSAMYLCASSFSDTQYFGPGTRLTVL.

The chain links TRBV6-5 to TRBJ1-5; tentatively, D is TRBD1 (5 bases). Trimming took 8 bases from V and 9 from J, leaving 17 bases between them. The CDR3 length is 13 residues. Germline V CDR1 and CDR2: MNHEY, SVGAGI. The CDR3 DNA reads TGTGCCAGCGCTCGGGGGTATGAAGCGCCCCAGCATTTT. Protein product: CASARGYEAPQHF.

The genes are TRBV9 and TRBJ2-2, with 7 bases fitting TRBD1. V dropped 0 bases and J dropped 4; count of bases not matched to a gene: 6. The CDR3 extends over 16 amino acids. Looked up from germline, CDR1 is SGDLS and CDR2 is YYNGEE. DNA of the CDR3: TGTGCCAGCAGCGTAGAGACAGGGCGGACCACCGGGGAGCTGTTTTTT. Its protein product is CASSVETGRTTGELFF.

This chain uses TRBV9 with TRBJ2-1; 9 bases fit TRBD2. CDR1 is SGDLS and CDR2 is YYNGEE in the germline V gene. CDR3 length: 15 amino acids. V dropped 4 bases and J dropped 4; count of bases not matched to a gene: 6. The CDR3 region is CASSTTSGMYNEQFF. CDR3 nucleotide sequence: TGTGCCAGCAGCACGACTAGCGGAATGTACAATGAGCAGTTCTTC.

The rearrangement joins TRBV9 to TRBJ2-1, with 9 positions matching TRBD2. J was trimmed by 1 base and V by 0 bases; bases with no gene match: 5. The CDR3 has 17 residues. Germline V lookup: CDR1 SGDLS, CDR2 YYNGEE. The CDR3 bases are TGTGCCAGCAGCGTAGACGGCGGGAGGGTTTCCTACAATGAGCAGTTCTTC. It codes for CASSVDGGRVSYNEQFF.

The chain has TRBV24-1 and TRBJ1-1; 11 nucleotides match TRBD1. The J segment lost 3 bases and the V segment lost 3 bases, leaving 2 bases of the junction unmatched. The germline V gene encodes CDR1 KGHDR and CDR2 SFDVKD. The CDR3 consists of 15 residues. The CDR3 sequence: CATSDGTGGHTEAFF. CDR3 DNA sequence: TGTGCCACCAGTGATGGGACAGGGGGTCACACTGAAGCTTTCTTT.

The V call is TRBV11-2, the J call TRBJ1-1; D possibly corresponds to TRBD1 (5 bases). Germline CDR1 SGHAT, CDR2 FQNNGV. V was trimmed by 1 base and J by 5 bases, leaving 8 bases between them. This CDR3 region has 13 residues. CDR3 sequence reads: CASSLGKGTEAFF. The CDR3 DNA reads TGTGCCAGCAGCTTAGGTAAGGGGACTGAAGCTTTCTTT.

This chain links TRBV6-5 with TRBJ2-1, with TRBD1 identical over 9 bases. Looked up from germline, CDR1 is MNHEY and CDR2 is SVGAGI. This CDR3 has 15 amino acids. Trimming removed 6 bases from V and 3 bases from J; junction bases left unmatched: 6. The CDR3 DNA is TGTGCCAGCAGGCTGACAGGGGGTATCTACAATGAGCAGTTCTTC. Its translation is CASRLTGGIYNEQFF.

The V and J genes are TRBV19 and TRBJ1-5; 9 nucleotides match TRBD1. Trimming took 5 bases from V and 6 from J; bases not matched to a gene: 11. The germline CDR1 and CDR2 sequences are LNHDA and SQIVND (reference sequence). This CDR3 contains 16 residues. As DNA, the CDR3 is TGTGCCAGTAGTTATACGGGACAGGGTTTGAGTCAGCCCCAGCATTTT. Translated, it gives CASSYTGQGLSQPQHF.

This chain connects TRBV5-1 to TRBJ2-1; 9 nucleotides match TRBD1. J lost 9 bases, V lost 0 bases, and 4 bases had no gene match. This CDR3 comprises 14 residues. The germline V gene encodes CDR1 SGHRS and CDR2 YFSETQ. This CDR3 is CASSLATQGAEQFF. DNA of the CDR3: TGCGCCAGCAGCTTGGCAACACAGGGGGCTGAGCAGTTCTTC.

This clone was detected only a few times. The V call is TRBV4-3, the J call TRBJ1-2; 10 bases agree with TRBD1. After removal of 4 bases from V and 4 bases from J, the junction contained 12 bases not matched to a gene. CDR3 length: 17 residues. Germline-derived CDR1 and CDR2 are LGHNA and YSLEER. The DNA of the CDR3 is TGCGCCAGCAGCCCCGGGACAGGGGTGGTCGCACCCTATGGCTACACCTTC. Residues: CASSPGTGVVAPYGYTF.

The V call is TRBV19, the J call TRBJ1-3; D is uncertain. Germline CDR1 and CDR2: LNHDA and SQIVND (reference sequence). This CDR3 contains 15 residues. Deletions cut 6 bases from V and 2 bases from J, with 14 bases between. In nucleotides, the CDR3 is TGTGCCAGTAGAACGGACGGGAACCCTGGAAACACCATATATTTT. Translated: CASRTDGNPGNTIYF.

This clone has only a few counts. V gene TRBV29-1 combines with J gene TRBJ1-3, with D unresolved. This CDR3 comprises 12 residues. The V and J ends lost 1 base and 4 bases respectively, with 5 bases between them. Germline V gene sequence: CDR1 SQVTM, CDR2 ANQGSEA. The DNA for the CDR3 is TGCAGCGTTGAAGCTACGGGAAACACCATATATTTT. Translated: CSVEATGNTIYF.

The rearrangement uses TRBV6-5 and TRBJ1-5; D is possibly TRBD1 (6 bases). The CDR3 loop spans 14 amino acids. Trimming took 3 bases from V and 2 from J, leaving 8 bases between them. Germline CDR1 is MNHEY and CDR2 is SVGAGI. Here the CDR3 reads CASSYAGGNQPQHF. CDR3 DNA: TGTGCCAGCAGTTATGCAGGGGGCAATCAGCCCCAGCATTTT.

This rearrangement joins TRBV20-1 to TRBJ1-2; 7 bases align to TRBD1. V shed 3 bases and J 3 bases; nucleotides not matched to a gene: 10. The CDR3 has 15 amino acids. Germline V gene sequence: CDR1 DFQATT, CDR2 SNEGSKA (reference sequence). CDR3 in DNA: TGCAGTGCTAGTCTTGTTGGAGGGGGCGACTATGGCTACACCTTC. Translating gives CSASLVGGGDYGYTF.

CDR3 sequence: CASSLNGGGPYGYTF. The DNA of the CDR3 is TGTGCCAGCAGCTTAAACGGGGGGGGCCCCTATGGCTACACCTTC. The chain couples TRBV11-3 to TRBJ1-2; weak D call: TRBD1 (6 bases). This CDR3 has 15 residues. From germline, CDR1 is SGHNT and CDR2 YENEEA. Trimming shortened V by 2 bases and J by 4 bases, and 14 bases separated the two germline ends. The entire variable domain, with the rest obtained from reference TRBV11-3 and TRBJ1-2, is as follows: EAGVVQSPRYKIIEKKQPVAFWCNPISGHNTLYWYLQNLGQGPELLIRYENEEAVDDSQLPKDRFSAERLKGVDSTLKIQPAELGDSAVYLCASSLNGGGPYGYTFGSGTRLTVV.

In nucleotides, the CDR3 is TGTGCCAGCAGCTTTCCTAGCGGTTCCTACAATGAGCAGTTCTTC. This encodes CASSFPSGSYNEQFF. V and J are TRBV7-9 and TRBJ2-1, with TRBD2 identical over 7 bases. V shed 3 bases and J 1 base; nucleotides not matched to a gene: 3. The CDR3 sequence is 15 residues long. Germline lookup yields CDR1 SEHNR and CDR2 FQNEAQ (reference sequence).